Listed below are T cell receptor beta chains from one sample, sequenced in a study of blood T cell repertoires in COVID-19. Here immunoSEQ multiplex PCR was the method, and the copy in TCRdb shows in-frame clones only, minus some. The table includes more than 80,000 clones, about 85% detected once. The material sequenced was peripheral blood. Every receptor here comes from a woman over 75 with COVID-19, enrolled during active disease. Both conserved end residues are part of each CDR3. Each record gives: J gene, V gene, D gene, clone size, CDR3 protein, CDR3 DNA. D genes are given only for firm matches. Only part of the rows carry a size: once, few, many, or a class if the clone is expanded.

j_call: TRBJ2-7
v_call: TRBV5-1
d_call: TRBD2
clone_size: .
cdr3_aa: CASSFFGGGSYEQYF
cdr3_nt: TGCGCCAGCAGCTTTTTTGGGGGAGGGTCCTACGAGCAGTACTTC

j_call: TRBJ2-1
v_call: TRBV12-3/TRBV12-4
d_call: .
clone_size: .
cdr3_aa: CASSFPLGNEQFF
cdr3_nt: TGTGCCAGCAGTTTTCCTCTCGGGAATGAGCAGTTCTTC

j_call: TRBJ2-5
v_call: TRBV5-1
d_call: .
clone_size: .
cdr3_aa: CASSDATAGETQYF
cdr3_nt: TGCGCCAGCAGCGACGCGACTGCCGGGGAGACCCAGTACTTC

j_call: TRBJ2-7
v_call: TRBV30
d_call: TRBD1
clone_size: few
cdr3_aa: CAWSGQGIHEQYF
cdr3_nt: TGTGCCTGGTCCGGACAGGGGATCCACGAGCAGTACTTC

j_call: TRBJ1-5
v_call: TRBV5-1
d_call: .
clone_size: .
cdr3_aa: CASSPEASSNQPQHF
cdr3_nt: TGCGCCAGCAGCCCGGAGGCTTCTAGCAATCAGCCCCAGCATTTT

j_call: TRBJ1-4
v_call: TRBV4-1
d_call: .
clone_size: once
cdr3_aa: CASRNTYNEKLFF
cdr3_nt: TGCGCCAGCAGGAACACGTATAATGAAAAACTGTTTTTT

j_call: TRBJ2-7
v_call: TRBV27
d_call: .
clone_size: .
cdr3_aa: CASSFLASSEQYF
cdr3_nt: TGTGCCAGCAGTTTCCTAGCTTCCTCCGAGCAGTACTTC

j_call: TRBJ2-5
v_call: TRBV10-3
d_call: TRBD2
clone_size: .
cdr3_aa: CAIMARLAGVETQYF
cdr3_nt: TGTGCCATCATGGCTCGACTAGCGGGAGTAGAGACCCAGTACTTC

j_call: TRBJ1-4
v_call: TRBV4-3
d_call: TRBD1
clone_size: .
cdr3_aa: CASSQDTRGQSEKLFF
cdr3_nt: TGCGCCAGCAGCCAAGATACCAGGGGGCAGAGTGAAAAACTGTTTTTT

j_call: TRBJ1-4
v_call: TRBV9
d_call: TRBD1
clone_size: .
cdr3_aa: CASSFLQGSNEKLFF
cdr3_nt: TGTGCCAGCAGCTTCTTACAGGGGAGTAATGAAAAACTGTTTTTT

j_call: TRBJ1-6
v_call: TRBV4-1
d_call: .
clone_size: once
cdr3_aa: CASSQNLRGSYNSPLHF
cdr3_nt: TGCGCCAGCAGCCAAAACCTTCGGGGGAGTTATAATTCACCCCTCCACTTT

j_call: TRBJ1-1
v_call: TRBV10-2
d_call: TRBD1
clone_size: once
cdr3_aa: CASHLTGEDTEAFF
cdr3_nt: TGCGCCAGCCATTTGACAGGGGAGGACACTGAAGCTTTCTTT

j_call: TRBJ2-2
v_call: TRBV18
d_call: .
clone_size: .
cdr3_aa: CASSPARRSGELFF
cdr3_nt: TGTGCCAGCTCACCGGCCCGACGGAGCGGGGAGCTGTTTTTT

j_call: TRBJ2-7
v_call: TRBV5-5
d_call: .
clone_size: .
cdr3_aa: CASNGQVSYEQYF
cdr3_nt: TGTGCCAGCAACGGTCAGGTCTCCTACGAGCAGTACTTC

j_call: TRBJ2-3
v_call: TRBV2
d_call: .
clone_size: .
cdr3_aa: CASSEWTRTDTQYF
cdr3_nt: TGTGCCAGCAGTGAATGGACACGGACAGATACGCAGTATTTT

j_call: TRBJ2-5
v_call: TRBV11-3
d_call: .
clone_size: .
cdr3_aa: CASSTGGSRTEAQYF
cdr3_nt: TGTGCCAGCAGCACCGGCGGCTCCAGGACTGAGGCCCAGTACTTC

j_call: TRBJ2-7
v_call: TRBV5-1
d_call: TRBD2
clone_size: .
cdr3_aa: CASSAGVAGGPPYEQYF
cdr3_nt: TGCGCCAGCAGCGCTGGGGTGGCGGGAGGGCCCCCCTACGAGCAGTACTTC

j_call: TRBJ2-1
v_call: TRBV9
d_call: TRBD2
clone_size: .
cdr3_aa: CASSPRSGLAGGSYNEQFF
cdr3_nt: TGTGCCAGCAGCCCTCGATCCGGACTAGCGGGAGGTTCCTACAATGAGCAGTTCTTC

j_call: TRBJ1-2
v_call: TRBV3-1/TRBV3-2
d_call: .
clone_size: .
cdr3_aa: CASSQDRGGHNYGYTF
cdr3_nt: TGTGCCAGCAGCCAAGATAGAGGGGGTCATAACTATGGCTACACCTTC

j_call: TRBJ1-6
v_call: TRBV5-1
d_call: .
clone_size: .
cdr3_aa: CASSLAPGNSPLHF
cdr3_nt: TGCGCCAGCAGCTTAGCCCCTGGTAATTCACCCCTCCACTTT

j_call: TRBJ1-1
v_call: TRBV5-1
d_call: TRBD1
clone_size: .
cdr3_aa: CASSLIGQGNTEAFF
cdr3_nt: TGCGCCAGCAGCTTGATCGGACAGGGGAACACTGAAGCTTTCTTT

j_call: TRBJ2-5
v_call: TRBV7-2
d_call: .
clone_size: .
cdr3_aa: CASSVNQETQYF
cdr3_nt: TGTGCCAGCAGCGTCAACCAAGAGACCCAGTACTTC

j_call: TRBJ2-7
v_call: TRBV10-2
d_call: TRBD2
clone_size: .
cdr3_aa: CASLTTSGSYEQYF
cdr3_nt: TGCGCCAGCTTGACGACTAGCGGATCCTACGAGCAGTACTTC

j_call: TRBJ2-7
v_call: TRBV7-2
d_call: .
clone_size: .
cdr3_aa: CASSLDNTYEQYF
cdr3_nt: TGTGCCAGCAGCTTAGACAACACCTACGAGCAGTACTTC

j_call: TRBJ2-5
v_call: TRBV3-1/TRBV3-2
d_call: TRBD2
clone_size: .
cdr3_aa: CASSQETSQRGGQETQYF
cdr3_nt: TGTGCCAGCAGCCAAGAGACAAGCCAGCGGGGGGGTCAAGAGACCCAGTACTTC

j_call: TRBJ2-3
v_call: TRBV9
d_call: .
clone_size: .
cdr3_aa: CASSGGPPGSASTDTQYF
cdr3_nt: TGTGCCAGCAGCGGAGGTCCTCCGGGGTCCGCTAGCACAGATACGCAGTATTTT

j_call: TRBJ2-7
v_call: TRBV2
d_call: .
clone_size: few
cdr3_aa: CASSEALRQGRF
cdr3_nt: TGTGCCAGCAGTGAAGCGCTTCGGCAGGGTAGATTC

j_call: TRBJ2-7
v_call: TRBV6-5
d_call: TRBD2
clone_size: .
cdr3_aa: CASSRGGPRPYEQYF
cdr3_nt: TGTGCCAGCAGTCGCGGGGGACCCAGACCCTACGAGCAGTACTTC

j_call: TRBJ1-2
v_call: TRBV28
d_call: .
clone_size: .
cdr3_aa: CASNPSEGIGYGYTF
cdr3_nt: TGTGCCAGCAATCCCTCGGAGGGGATCGGGTATGGCTACACCTTC

j_call: TRBJ1-2
v_call: TRBV4-2
d_call: TRBD1
clone_size: .
cdr3_aa: CASSQAAGTGGYGYGYTF
cdr3_nt: TGTGCCAGCAGCCAAGCCGCCGGGACAGGGGGCTATGGGTATGGCTACACCTTC

j_call: TRBJ2-1
v_call: TRBV6-5
d_call: TRBD2
clone_size: .
cdr3_aa: CASRKELALGNEQFF
cdr3_nt: TGTGCCAGCAGAAAGGAACTAGCGCTGGGCAATGAGCAGTTCTTC

j_call: TRBJ2-5
v_call: TRBV21-1
d_call: .
clone_size: .
cdr3_aa: CASSTGEREDQETQYF
cdr3_nt: TGTGCCAGCAGCACGGGGGAGCGGGAGGACCAAGAGACCCAGTACTTC

j_call: TRBJ2-5
v_call: TRBV7-3
d_call: TRBD1
clone_size: .
cdr3_aa: CASSLMTGGTQYF
cdr3_nt: TGTGCCAGCAGCCTAATGACAGGGGGCACCCAGTACTTC

j_call: TRBJ2-1
v_call: TRBV6-1
d_call: .
clone_size: .
cdr3_aa: CASSDTVAVTYNEQFF
cdr3_nt: TGTGCCAGCAGTGATACCGTGGCAGTAACCTACAATGAGCAGTTCTTC

j_call: TRBJ2-1
v_call: TRBV7-8
d_call: .
clone_size: .
cdr3_aa: CASSRDSSSYNEQFF
cdr3_nt: TGTGCCAGCAGCAGGGACTCCAGCTCCTACAATGAGCAGTTCTTC

j_call: TRBJ1-1
v_call: TRBV7-9
d_call: TRBD1
clone_size: .
cdr3_aa: CASSLRTGGHTEAFF
cdr3_nt: TGTGCCAGCAGTTTGCGGACAGGGGGGCACACTGAAGCTTTCTTT

j_call: TRBJ2-7
v_call: TRBV1
d_call: .
clone_size: .
cdr3_aa: CTSSHRTCEQYF
cdr3_nt: TGCACCAGCAGCCACCGGACTTGCGAGCAGTACTTC

j_call: TRBJ2-2
v_call: TRBV10-3
d_call: TRBD1
clone_size: .
cdr3_aa: CAIRLGQGAPGELFF
cdr3_nt: TGTGCCATCAGATTAGGACAGGGGGCGCCCGGGGAGCTGTTTTTT

j_call: TRBJ1-5
v_call: TRBV2
d_call: TRBD1
clone_size: .
cdr3_aa: CASSNDRGNQPQHF
cdr3_nt: TGTGCCAGCAGTAACGACAGGGGGAATCAGCCCCAGCATTTT

j_call: TRBJ1-1
v_call: TRBV6-5
d_call: .
clone_size: .
cdr3_aa: CASSTLGGGNTEAFF
cdr3_nt: TGTGCCAGCAGCACCTTGGGGGGGGGAAACACTGAAGCTTTCTTT

j_call: TRBJ1-6
v_call: TRBV6-5
d_call: .
clone_size: .
cdr3_aa: CASRDSPIGSPLHF
cdr3_nt: TGTGCCAGCAGGGACAGCCCCATAGGTTCACCCCTCCACTTT

j_call: TRBJ2-7
v_call: TRBV5-4
d_call: TRBD2
clone_size: few
cdr3_aa: CASSFGGVYYEQYF
cdr3_nt: TGTGCCAGCAGCTTCGGGGGGGTATACTACGAGCAGTACTTC

j_call: TRBJ1-2
v_call: TRBV7-9
d_call: .
clone_size: once
cdr3_aa: CASSFDQYGYTF
cdr3_nt: TGTGCCAGCAGCTTCGATCAGTATGGCTACACCTTC

j_call: TRBJ1-2
v_call: TRBV5-4
d_call: TRBD1
clone_size: once
cdr3_aa: CASSPDRGHGYTF
cdr3_nt: TGTGCCAGCAGCCCGGACAGGGGCCATGGCTACACCTTC

j_call: TRBJ2-2
v_call: TRBV9
d_call: .
clone_size: once
cdr3_aa: CASSVVSTGELFF
cdr3_nt: TGTGCCAGCAGCGTAGTGAGCACCGGGGAGCTGTTTTTT

j_call: TRBJ2-7
v_call: TRBV7-2
d_call: TRBD2
clone_size: .
cdr3_aa: CASSPRGVLAGVPYEQYF
cdr3_nt: TGTGCCAGCAGCCCCAGAGGGGTACTAGCGGGGGTACCCTACGAGCAGTACTTC

j_call: TRBJ2-6
v_call: TRBV4-1
d_call: .
clone_size: .
cdr3_aa: CASSQGPQAGANVLTF
cdr3_nt: TGCGCCAGCAGCCAAGGGCCGCAGGCTGGGGCCAACGTCCTGACTTTC

j_call: TRBJ2-7
v_call: TRBV2
d_call: .
clone_size: .
cdr3_aa: CASSSLVEQYF
cdr3_nt: TGTGCCAGCAGTTCACTAGTCGAGCAGTACTTC

j_call: TRBJ2-1
v_call: TRBV13
d_call: TRBD2
clone_size: .
cdr3_aa: CASSLRTSGDYNEQFF
cdr3_nt: TGTGCCAGCAGCCTCAGGACTAGCGGGGATTACAATGAGCAGTTCTTC

j_call: TRBJ2-1
v_call: TRBV7-3
d_call: TRBD2
clone_size: .
cdr3_aa: CASSRIAGTYNEQFF
cdr3_nt: TGTGCCAGCAGCCGAATAGCGGGGACCTACAATGAGCAGTTCTTC

j_call: TRBJ1-5
v_call: TRBV28
d_call: .
clone_size: .
cdr3_aa: CASNRDKVAQPQHF
cdr3_nt: TGTGCCAGCAATCGGGACAAAGTGGCGCAGCCCCAGCATTTT

j_call: TRBJ2-5
v_call: TRBV4-3
d_call: TRBD1
clone_size: .
cdr3_aa: CASSQEGTGEETQYF
cdr3_nt: TGCGCCAGCAGCCAAGAAGGGACAGGAGAAGAGACCCAGTACTTC

j_call: TRBJ2-1
v_call: TRBV4-2
d_call: .
clone_size: .
cdr3_aa: CASSQDRTSYNEQFF
cdr3_nt: TGTGCCAGCAGCCAAGATCGCACTAGTTACAATGAGCAGTTCTTC

j_call: TRBJ2-7
v_call: TRBV4-2
d_call: TRBD2
clone_size: .
cdr3_aa: CASSQERTSGRANEQYF
cdr3_nt: TGTGCCAGCAGCCAAGAAAGGACTAGCGGGAGGGCCAACGAGCAGTACTTC

j_call: TRBJ1-1
v_call: TRBV18
d_call: TRBD1
clone_size: .
cdr3_aa: CASSPLGQGAYTEAFF
cdr3_nt: TGTGCCAGCTCGCCCCTAGGACAGGGGGCGTACACTGAAGCTTTCTTT